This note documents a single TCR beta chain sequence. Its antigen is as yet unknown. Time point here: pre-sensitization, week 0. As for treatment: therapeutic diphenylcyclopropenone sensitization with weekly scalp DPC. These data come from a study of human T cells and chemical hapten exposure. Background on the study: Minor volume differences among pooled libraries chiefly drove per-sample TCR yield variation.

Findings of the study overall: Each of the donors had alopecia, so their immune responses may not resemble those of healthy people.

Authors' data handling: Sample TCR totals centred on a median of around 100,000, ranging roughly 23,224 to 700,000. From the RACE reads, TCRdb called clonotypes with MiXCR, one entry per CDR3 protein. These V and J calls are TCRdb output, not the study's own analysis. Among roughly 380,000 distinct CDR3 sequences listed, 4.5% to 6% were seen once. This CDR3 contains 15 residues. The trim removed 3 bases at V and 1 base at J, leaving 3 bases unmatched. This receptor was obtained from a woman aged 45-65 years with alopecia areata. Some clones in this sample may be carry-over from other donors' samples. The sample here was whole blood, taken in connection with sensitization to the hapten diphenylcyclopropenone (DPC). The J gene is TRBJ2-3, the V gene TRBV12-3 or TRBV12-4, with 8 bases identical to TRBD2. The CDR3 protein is CASSFSGTRTDTQYF. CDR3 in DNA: TGTGCCAGCAGTTTTAGCGGGACCCGCACAGATACGCAGTATTTT.